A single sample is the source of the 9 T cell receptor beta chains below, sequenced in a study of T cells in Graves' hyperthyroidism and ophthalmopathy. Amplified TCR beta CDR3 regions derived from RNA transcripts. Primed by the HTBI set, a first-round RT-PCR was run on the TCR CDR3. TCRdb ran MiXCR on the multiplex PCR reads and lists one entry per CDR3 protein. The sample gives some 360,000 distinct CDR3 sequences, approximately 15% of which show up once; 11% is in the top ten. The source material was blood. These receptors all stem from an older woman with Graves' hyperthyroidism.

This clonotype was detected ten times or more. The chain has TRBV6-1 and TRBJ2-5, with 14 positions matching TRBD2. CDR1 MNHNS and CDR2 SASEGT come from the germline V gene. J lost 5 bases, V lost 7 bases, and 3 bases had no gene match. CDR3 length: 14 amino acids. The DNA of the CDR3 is TGTGCCAGCATGGGGACTAGCGGGAGCGAGACCCAGTACTTC. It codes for CASMGTSGSETQYF.

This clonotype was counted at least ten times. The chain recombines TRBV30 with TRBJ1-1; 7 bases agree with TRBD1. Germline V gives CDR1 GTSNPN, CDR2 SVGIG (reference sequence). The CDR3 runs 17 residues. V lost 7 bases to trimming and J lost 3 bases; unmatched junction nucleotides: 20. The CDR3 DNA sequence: TGTGCCTCCAGGAGTCGACAGGGAAGTTATAGGTACACTGAAGCTTTCTTT. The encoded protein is CASRSRQGSYRYTEAFF.

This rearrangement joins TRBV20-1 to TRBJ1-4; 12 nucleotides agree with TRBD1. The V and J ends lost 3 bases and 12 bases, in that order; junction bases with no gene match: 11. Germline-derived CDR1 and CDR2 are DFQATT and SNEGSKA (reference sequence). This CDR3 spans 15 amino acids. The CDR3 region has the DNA TGCAGTGCTAGTGATTCCGGGACAGGGGGCTTCGAACTGTTTTTT. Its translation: CSASDSGTGGFELFF.

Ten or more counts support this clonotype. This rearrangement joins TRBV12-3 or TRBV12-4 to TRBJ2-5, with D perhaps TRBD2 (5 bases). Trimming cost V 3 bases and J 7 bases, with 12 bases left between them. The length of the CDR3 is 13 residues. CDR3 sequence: CASSFTSRGTQYF. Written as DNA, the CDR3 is TGTGCCAGCAGTTTTACCAGCCGGGGGACCCAGTACTTC.

The DNA for the CDR3 is TGTGCCAGCCGGGCAGCCGGGAGAGCCACCGGGGAGCTGTTTTTT. Protein product: CASRAAGRATGELFF. The chain joins TRBV5-6 to TRBJ2-2, with D perhaps matching TRBD2 (6 bases). This CDR3 contains 15 residues. Trimming removed 7 bases at V and 4 bases at J, with 17 bases between. CDR1 is SGHDT and CDR2 is YYEEEE in the germline V gene. Combining the CDR3 with reference TRBV5-6 and TRBJ2-2 gives the whole variable domain DAGVTQSPTHLIKTRGQQVTLRCSPKSGHDTVSWYQQALGQGPQFIFQYYEEEERQRGNFPDRFSGHQFPNYSSELNVNALLLGDSALYLCASRAAGRATGELFFGEGSRLTVL.

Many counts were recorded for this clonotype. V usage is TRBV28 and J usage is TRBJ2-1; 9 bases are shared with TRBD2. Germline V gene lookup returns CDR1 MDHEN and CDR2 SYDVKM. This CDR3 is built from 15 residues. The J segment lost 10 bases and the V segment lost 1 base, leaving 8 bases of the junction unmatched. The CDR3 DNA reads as TGTGCCAGCAGTTTATACGCGGGAGGGCCGCCCGAGCAGTTCTTC. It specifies CASSLYAGGPPEQFF.

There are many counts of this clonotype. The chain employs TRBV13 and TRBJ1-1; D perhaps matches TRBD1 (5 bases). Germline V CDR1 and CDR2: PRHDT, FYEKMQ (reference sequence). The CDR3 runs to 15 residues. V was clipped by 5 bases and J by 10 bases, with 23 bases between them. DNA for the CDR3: TGTGCCAGCAGCGCTTACCGGGACGGCGACCTAGCAGCTTTCTTT. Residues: CASSAYRDGDLAAFF.

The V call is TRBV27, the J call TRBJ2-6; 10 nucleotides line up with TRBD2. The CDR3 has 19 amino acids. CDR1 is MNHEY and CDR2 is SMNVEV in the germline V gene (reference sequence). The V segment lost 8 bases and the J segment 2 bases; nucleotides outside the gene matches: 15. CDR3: CASLHRPGTSVTGANVLTF. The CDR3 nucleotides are TGTGCCAGCCTCCACCGCCCCGGGACTAGCGTCACTGGGGCCAACGTCCTGACTTTC.

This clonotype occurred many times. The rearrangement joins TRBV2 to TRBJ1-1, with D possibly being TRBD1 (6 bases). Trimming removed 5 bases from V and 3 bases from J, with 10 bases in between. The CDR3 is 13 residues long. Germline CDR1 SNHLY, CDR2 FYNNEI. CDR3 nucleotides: TGTGCCAGCAGTACAGGGCGGTACACTGAAGCTTTCTTT. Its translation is CASSTGRYTEAFF.